Below, 28 T cell receptor beta chains from the same sample are listed, as sequenced in a study of Tregs in tolerant kidney transplant recipients. Generated by immunoSEQ multiplex PCR, the TCRdb table keeps only in-frame clones and is missing some. The sample's table shows 50,000 to 65,000 clones. This specimen consisted of CD4+ T cells from blood, obtained before the transplant. The receptors here all came from a human donor who received a combined kidney and bone marrow transplant.

Notes on this clone: The read ends 3 residues before the CDR3 terminus; that terminus is restored from the germline J gene. This chain joins TRBV20-1 and TRBJ1-4; D perhaps matches TRBD1 (6 bases). CDR3 length: 13 amino acids. V was pared by 5 bases and J by 5 bases, with 12 bases between. CDR1 is DFQATT and CDR2 is SNEGSKA in the germline V gene (reference sequence). CDR3 residues: CSASGVQNEKLFF. CDR3 bases read: TGCAGTGCTTCAGGGGTGCAAAATGAAAAA.

As to this clone: The read comes to an end 3 residues before the CDR3 does, leaving the germline J gene to fill in the end. The chain couples TRBV6-1 to TRBJ2-7; tentative D call: TRBD2 (5 bases). The CDR3 totals 13 residues. Germline CDR1 is MNHNS and CDR2 is SASEGT. The V gene lost 4 bases and the J gene lost 2 bases, with 9 bases spanning the gap. The CDR3 region is CASSVRGAYEQYF. CDR3 DNA, as far as it was read: TGTGCCAGCAGTGTACGGGGAGCCTACGAG.

Points on this clone: The read comes to an end 3 residues before the CDR3 does, leaving the germline J gene to fill in the end. The V gene is TRBV7-2, the J gene TRBJ2-7, with 7 bases aligning to TRBD1. The CDR3 contains 12 residues. Germline V lookup: CDR1 SGHTA, CDR2 FQGNSA. With V trimmed by 4 bases and J by 5 bases, 2 bases remained unmatched. The covered CDR3 bases are TGTGCCAGCAGCTACCAGGGGGACGAG. Residues: CASSYQGDE. The whole CDR3 sequence reads CASSYQGDEQYF.

CDR3 DNA, as far as it was read: TGTGCCAGTAGGCAAGACCAACGACAGGGAGGTGGAAACACC. Encoded protein: CASRQDQRQGGGNT. The full CDR3 is CASRQDQRQGGGNTIYF. The gene calls are TRBV19 and TRBJ1-3; 7 bases line up with TRBD1. The missing CDR3 end, 3 residues past where the read stops, is filled in from the germline J gene. Looked up from germline, CDR1 is LNHDA and CDR2 is SQIVND (reference sequence). J lost 3 bases, V lost 6 bases, and 14 bases had no gene match. The CDR3 is made up of 17 amino acids.

For this clone: With the read ending 3 residues before the CDR3 end, the germline J gene is used to fill in that end. This sequence joins TRBV18 and TRBJ1-2; D is undetermined. The germline CDR1 and CDR2 sequences are KGHSH and LQKENI. With 4 bases removed from V and 4 bases from J, the gap between germline ends came to 7 bases. CDR3 size: 12 residues. The part of the CDR3 DNA that was read is TGTGCCAGCTCACAAGACACCTATGGC. Protein: CASSQDTYG. The complete CDR3 reads CASSQDTYGYTF.

On this clone itself: The read comes to an end 3 residues before the CDR3 does, leaving the germline J gene to fill in the end. The chain is built from TRBV5-1 and TRBJ1-2; TRBD1 is a possible D gene (6 bases). Germline V gives CDR1 SGHRS, CDR2 YFSETQ. V was trimmed by 1 base and J by 2 bases, leaving 12 bases between them. This CDR3 spans 15 amino acids. The CDR3 is CASSLSAGANYGYTF. The covered CDR3 bases are TGCGCCAGCAGCTTGAGTGCAGGGGCAAACTATGGC.

A remark on this clone: Read sequence stops 3 residues before the CDR3 end, and the germline J gene provides the missing end. The chain employs TRBV19 and TRBJ1-1; D uncertain. CDR3 length equals 13 residues. Germline CDR1 is LNHDA and CDR2 is SQIVND (reference sequence). V lost 1 base and J lost 4, with 7 bases in between. CDR3 loop: CASSIARSTEAFF. The CDR3 bases that were read are TGTGCCAGTAGTATAGCTCGCAGCACTGAA.

The CDR3 sequence is CSARGGYGYTF. The DNA read from the CDR3 is TGCAGCGCCCGAGGGGGTTATGGC. The chain carries TRBV29-1 and TRBJ1-2, with D perhaps matching TRBD1 (6 bases). The read falls 3 residues short of the CDR3 end, and the missing part is taken from the germline J gene. CDR1 is SQVTM and CDR2 is ANQGSEA in the germline V gene. The CDR3 is 11 residues long. V was cut by 7 bases and J by 5 bases, with 11 bases left in between.

As concerns this clone: The read falls 3 residues short of the CDR3 end, and the missing part is taken from the germline J gene. The V gene is TRBV5-6, the J gene TRBJ1-5; no reliable D call. V was cut by 0 bases and J by 3 bases, with 7 bases left in between. CDR3 length: 14 residues. CDR1 is SGHDT and CDR2 is YYEEEE in the germline V gene. The sequenced CDR3 bases are TGTGCCAGCAGCTTGGGGCTCAACAATCAGCCC. Its protein is CASSLGLNNQP. The full-length CDR3 reads as CASSLGLNNQPQHF. Drawing the rest from reference TRBV5-6 and TRBJ1-5, the complete variable domain is DAGVTQSPTHLIKTRGQQVTLRCSPKSGHDTVSWYQQALGQGPQFIFQYYEEEERQRGNFPDRFSGHQFPNYSSELNVNALLLGDSALYLCASSLGLNNQPQHFGDGTRLSIL.

Regarding this clone: The sequenced fragment ends 3 residues before the CDR3 boundary, so the rest is inferred from the germline J gene. The chain joins TRBV10-3 to TRBJ2-7; TRBD1 is a possible D gene (6 bases). The CDR3 is made up of 12 amino acids. The V end lost 11 bases, the J end lost 0 bases, and 11 bases lay between the germline ends. CDR1 is ENHRY and CDR2 is SYGVKD in the germline V gene. The DNA read from the CDR3 is TGTGCCGCCCGGGACACCTCCTACGAG. Protein: CAARDTSYE. The entire CDR3 sequence reads CAARDTSYEQYF.

In the case of this clone: The DNA ends 3 residues before the CDR3 does, and the rest of the CDR3 is filled in from the germline J gene. The rearrangement joins TRBV7-7 to TRBJ2-2, with 7 bases identical to TRBD1. Trimming cost V 5 bases and J 4 bases; bases outside gene matches: 10. Germline assignment: CDR1 SSHAT and CDR2 FNYEAQ (reference sequence). This CDR3 region has 16 residues. The CDR3 sequence is CASSPQRGQTTGELFF. CDR3 DNA, as far as it was read: TGTGCCAGCAGCCCCCAAAGGGGACAGACCACCGGGGAG.

As regards this clone: From the germline J gene comes the end of the CDR3, since the read stops 3 residues before it. V usage is TRBV6-1 and J usage is TRBJ1-2, with a possible D match to TRBD1 (6 bases). Germline V gives CDR1 MNHNS, CDR2 SASEGT. The CDR3 extends over 15 amino acids. V was clipped by 4 bases and J by 3 bases, with 15 bases between them. CDR3 residues: CASSGQGQSDYGYTF. CDR3 DNA (partial): TGTGCCAGCAGTGGTCAAGGACAGAGTGACTATGGC.

About this clone: The observed sequence ends 3 residues before the CDR3 terminus, with the missing tail filled in from the germline J gene. The chain links TRBV10-3 to TRBJ2-3; D possibly corresponds to TRBD2 (6 bases). The CDR3 has 14 amino acids. Germline V gene lookup returns CDR1 ENHRY and CDR2 SYGVKD. Trimming stripped 3 bases from V and 8 bases from J, with 15 bases between. CDR3 bases read: TGTGCCATCAGTGACGGGACTGGGGAGATTACG. It translates to CAISDGTGEIT. The whole CDR3 reads CAISDGTGEITQYF.

Worth noting for this clone: Sequencing ends 3 residues short of the CDR3 end; the germline J gene provides the rest. The J gene is TRBJ1-5, the V gene TRBV6-1; 8 nucleotides line up with TRBD1. The CDR3 contains 13 residues. V gave up 4 bases and J gave up 7 bases; unmatched junction bases: 3. Germline V gene lookup returns CDR1 MNHNS and CDR2 SASEGT. The CDR3 loop reads CASSVDREQPQHF. The sequenced part of the CDR3 DNA is TGTGCCAGCAGTGTGGACAGGGAACAGCCC.

In the case of this clone: Read sequence stops 3 residues before the CDR3 end, and the germline J gene provides the missing end. This rearrangement joins TRBV7-8 to TRBJ1-2; D ambiguous. The V gene's germline CDR1 is SGHVS and CDR2 FQNEAQ. The CDR3 covers 12 residues. The CDR3 sequence: CASSPGVEDYTF. CDR3 DNA (partial): TGTGCCAGCAGCCCAGGAGTCGAGGAC.

A word on this clone: The read halts 3 residues ahead of the CDR3 end, with the missing end drawn from the germline J gene. The chain recombines TRBV18 with TRBJ2-3, with 7 positions matching TRBD2. This CDR3 comprises 17 residues. V was pared by 3 bases and J by 2 bases, with 11 bases of the junction left unmatched. Germline CDR1 KGHSH, CDR2 LQKENI. This CDR3 is CASSPVRASGATDTQYF. The CDR3 bases that were read are TGTGCCAGCTCACCTGTAAGGGCTAGCGGCGCCACAGATACG.

With respect to this clone: Read data end 3 residues before the CDR3 end; the end is taken from the germline J gene. This chain links TRBV7-6 with TRBJ1-3; TRBD1 matches at 9 bases. The CDR3 length is 17 residues. The V gene end was trimmed by 1 base and the J gene end by 4 bases; junction bases not matched to a gene: 8. The germline V gene has CDR1 SGHVS and CDR2 FNYEAQ. Incomplete CDR3 DNA: TGTGCCAGCAGCTTAGACCCGGGACAGGGAAGGGGAAACACC. It yields the protein CASSLDPGQGRGNT. The entire CDR3 is CASSLDPGQGRGNTIYF.

The sequenced CDR3 bases are TGTGCCAGTATCCCGCCGGGGACATCCAACACTGAA. Its protein product is CASIPPGTSNTE. In full, the CDR3 is CASIPPGTSNTEAFF. The chain is built from TRBV19 and TRBJ1-1, with a weak D call TRBD1 (6 bases). The observed sequence ends 3 residues before the CDR3 terminus, with the missing tail filled in from the germline J gene. Germline values: CDR1 LNHDA, CDR2 SQIVND (reference sequence). V shed 7 bases and J shed 2 bases, with 17 bases lying between them. The CDR3 length is 15 residues.

With respect to this clone: Other DNA variants within this sample encode the same CDR3. CDR3 DNA, as far as it was read: TGTGCCAGTAGCCGCCAGGGGAGCTCCTACAATGAG. It encodes CASSRQGSSYNE. The full CDR3 is CASSRQGSSYNEQFF. The chain is built from TRBV19 and TRBJ2-1, with D possibly TRBD1 on 6 matching bases. The read ends 3 residues shy of where the CDR3 ends; the end is completed using the germline J gene. The CDR3 runs to 15 residues. Trimming shortened V by 6 bases and J by 0 bases, and 12 bases separated the two germline ends. CDR1 LNHDA and CDR2 SQIVND come from the germline V gene (reference sequence). Filled out from reference TRBV19 and TRBJ2-1, the complete variable domain reads DGGITQSPKYLFRKEGQNVTLSCEQNLNHDAMYWYRQDPGQGLRLIYYSQIVNDFQKGDIAEGYSVSREKKESFPLTVTSAQKNPTAFYLCASSRQGSSYNEQFFGPGTRLTVL.

As concerns this clone: The read falls 3 residues short of the CDR3 end, and the missing part is taken from the germline J gene. The chain joins TRBV7-6 to TRBJ1-4; D gene ambiguous. The CDR3 extends over 13 amino acids. Trimming removed 5 bases at V and 8 bases at J, with 12 bases between. Germline loops: CDR1 SGHVS, CDR2 FNYEAQ. CDR3 DNA (partial): TGTGCCAGCAGCGCCACTAGTGGGGAAAAA. Translated: CASSATSGEK. The whole CDR3 sequence reads CASSATSGEKLFF.

In the case of this clone: With the read ending 3 residues before the CDR3 end, the germline J gene is used to fill in that end. The rearrangement joins TRBV5-6 to TRBJ2-5; 7 positions agree with TRBD1. The germline V gene has CDR1 SGHDT and CDR2 YYEEEE. CDR3 length: 15 residues. Trimming at V came to 5 bases and at J to 5 bases, leaving 12 bases not matched to a gene. The CDR3 bases that were read are TGTGCCAGCAGGTCGGACAGGCTAGGAAAGGAGACC. Amino acids: CASRSDRLGKET. From start to end, the CDR3 is CASRSDRLGKETQYF.

As regards this clone: The CDR3 end falls 3 residues outside the read, so it is completed with the germline J gene. The chain carries TRBV18 and TRBJ1-2; 8 bases line up with TRBD1. Looked up from germline, CDR1 is KGHSH and CDR2 is LQKENI. This CDR3 is 14 amino acids long. CDR3 DNA, as far as it was read: TGTGCCAGCTCACCGGACAGGGTTCGGGAGGGC. This sequence encodes CASSPDRVREG. The full CDR3 protein reads CASSPDRVREGYTF.

For this clone: The read comes to an end 3 residues before the CDR3 does, leaving the germline J gene to fill in the end. The chain employs TRBV6-1 and TRBJ2-5; D possibly corresponds to TRBD2 (5 bases). Germline V gives CDR1 MNHNS, CDR2 SASEGT. V was cut by 2 bases and J by 5 bases, with 9 bases left in between. The CDR3 consists of 13 residues. The chain's CDR3 is CASSEFPGETQYF. The sequenced CDR3 bases are TGTGCCAGCAGTGAATTCCCGGGGGAGACC.

Comment on this clone: The read halts 3 residues ahead of the CDR3 end, with the missing end drawn from the germline J gene. This chain links TRBV2 with TRBJ1-2; D is undetermined. Trimming removed 4 bases from V and 4 bases from J, with 7 bases in between. Germline CDR1 reads SNHLY; CDR2 reads FYNNEI. The CDR3 length is 12 residues. The sequenced part of the CDR3 DNA is TGTGCCAGCAGTGTTGGACTCTATGGC. Translation: CASSVGLYG. The whole CDR3 region reads CASSVGLYGYTF.

A word on this clone: The CDR3 goes on 3 residues after the read ends, and that part is filled in from the germline J gene. The chain links TRBV18 to TRBJ1-2, with a weak D call TRBD1 (5 bases). Trimming shortened V by 6 bases and J by 7 bases, and 18 bases separated the two germline ends. This CDR3 is 14 amino acids long. CDR1 is KGHSH, CDR2 LQKENI, per germline. The chain's CDR3 is CASSTYDPGVGYTF. The CDR3 DNA, read in part, is TGTGCCAGCTCTACCTATGACCCGGGGGTTGGC. Full variable domain (remainder filled in from reference TRBV18 and TRBJ1-2): NAGVMQNPRHLVRRRGQEARLRCSPMKGHSHVYWYRQLPEEGLKFMVYLQKENIIDESGMPKERFSAEFPKEGPSILRIQQVVRGDSAAYFCASSTYDPGVGYTFGSGTRLTVV.

Turning to this clone: The CDR3 extends 3 residues past the end of the read, so its final part is completed from the germline J gene. V and J are TRBV20-1 and TRBJ2-5, with TRBD1 as a possible D gene (5 bases). CDR3 length: 12 amino acids. Trimming removed 6 bases at V and 1 base at J, with 9 bases between. Germline V lookup: CDR1 DFQATT, CDR2 SNEGSKA (reference sequence). This chain's CDR3 is CSAYDSQETQYF. The CDR3 DNA, read in part, is TGCAGTGCCTATGACAGCCAAGAGACC.

This CDR3 reads CASSLGGSFYEQYF. The sequenced CDR3 bases are TGTGCCAGCAGTTTGGGGGGAAGCTTCTACGAG. The chain is built from TRBV6-2 or TRBV6-3 and TRBJ2-7, with a weak D call TRBD2 (6 bases). The read ends 3 residues shy of where the CDR3 ends; the end is completed using the germline J gene. CDR3 length: 14 residues. Germline V lookup: CDR1 MNHEY, CDR2 SVGEGT. Between the trimmed V and J ends, which lost 4 bases and 3 bases, there was a span of 13 bases.

Concerning this clone: The read ends 3 residues before the CDR3 terminus; that terminus is restored from the germline J gene. The rearrangement joins TRBV6-2 or TRBV6-3 to TRBJ2-5; D possibly corresponds to TRBD1 (5 bases). The CDR3 consists of 13 residues. V was clipped by 5 bases and J by 3 bases, with 10 bases between them. The germline V gene encodes CDR1 MNHEY and CDR2 SVGEGT. The CDR3 sequence: CASSVLGEETQYF. Partial CDR3 DNA: TGTGCCAGCAGTGTTCTAGGGGAAGAGACC.